Listed here are 9 T cell receptor beta chains from one sample, sequenced in a study of CD4 T cells in relation to SARS-CoV-2 and coronaviruses. Sequenced by immunoSEQ multiplex PCR; TCRdb stores in-frame clones only, minus some. The sample lists about 20,000 clones; roughly 70% were seen once. Unexposed donor CD4+ T cells date from about 2011-2018, before the COVID-19 pandemic. After roughly 9 days of culture, CD4+ T cells were isolated. Which antigens these TCRs recognize remains unknown. Sequencing was carried out using CD4+ T cells from PBMCs, cultured in vitro. Receptors were obtained from a human donor in good health.

J is TRBJ1-6 and V is TRBV27; no clear D. Germline-derived CDR1 and CDR2 are MNHEY and SMNVEV (reference sequence). The V end lost 5 bases, the J end lost 3 bases, and 11 bases lay between the germline ends. CDR3 length: 15 residues. The CDR3: CASSIQAFYNSPLHF. The CDR3 bases are TGTGCCAGCAGTATCCAGGCGTTCTATAATTCACCCCTCCACTTT.

The table lists this clone with a count of one. The chain has TRBV23-1 and TRBJ1-4; D unclear. TRBV23-1 is treated as an ORF (open reading frame) with a function not yet certain. The germline V and J ends were trimmed by 8 bases and 6 bases, with 13 bases remaining between them. The CDR3 length is 13 residues. CDR3 sequence (DNA): TGCGCCAGCTTTCCGAACGGTTATGAAAAACTGTTTTTT. It specifies CASFPNGYEKLFF.

V and J are TRBV9 and TRBJ1-1; no clear D gene. The CDR3 loop spans 13 amino acids. V was trimmed by 4 bases and J by 3 bases, leaving 10 bases between them. The germline V gene has CDR1 SGDLS and CDR2 YYNGEE. CDR3 sequence reads: CASSTTLYTEAFF. As DNA, the CDR3 is TGTGCCAGCAGCACGACCTTATACACTGAAGCTTTCTTT.

This chain connects TRBV5-4 to TRBJ2-1; D unclear. CDR3 size: 13 residues. Trimming pared 3 bases from V and 5 bases from J, leaving 9 bases between. Germline V lookup: CDR1 SGHNT, CDR2 YYREEE (reference sequence). The CDR3 DNA reads TGTGCCAGCAGCTCACGGACCCACAATGAGCAGTTCTTC. Translated, it gives CASSSRTHNEQFF.

The CDR3 DNA follows: TGTGCCAGCAGTGAAGCAGGCATCTCTGGAAACACCATATATTTT. This sequence encodes CASSEAGISGNTIYF. The chain is built from TRBV6-1 and TRBJ1-3; D unresolved. This CDR3 region has 15 residues. Germline CDR1 reads MNHNS; CDR2 reads SASEGT. The V end lost 0 bases, the J end lost 0 bases, and 6 bases lay between the germline ends.

In its sample, this clone was seen a few times. The gene calls are TRBV7-7 and TRBJ2-1; possible D gene TRBD1, 6 bases. The ends were cut back, 4 bases at V and 8 bases at J, with 12 bases in the middle. This CDR3 comprises 13 residues. Germline V CDR1 and CDR2: SSHAT, FNYEAQ (reference sequence). CDR3 amino acids: CASSSGVSDEQFF. The CDR3 coding sequence is TGTGCCAGCAGCTCAGGGGTTAGCGATGAGCAGTTCTTC.

This sequence joins TRBV5-5 and TRBJ1-1; D is undetermined. The CDR3 is made up of 14 amino acids. Trimming shortened V by 0 bases and J by 4 bases, and 10 bases separated the two germline ends. Germline-derived CDR1 and CDR2 are SGHKS and YYEKEE (reference sequence). DNA for the CDR3: TGTGCCAGCAGCTTGGCCGGCAAGGTCACTGAAGCTTTCTTT. It specifies CASSLAGKVTEAFF.

V is TRBV7-9 and J is TRBJ2-1; 10 bases are a match to TRBD2. The CDR3 loop spans 18 amino acids. With 5 bases clipped from V and 6 bases from J, the junction kept 16 bases outside the gene matches. Germline V gene lookup returns CDR1 SEHNR and CDR2 FQNEAQ (reference sequence). The DNA for the CDR3 is TGTGCCAGCAGCCCCCGGGCAGCGGGAGGGCCGAGGTTCAATGAGCAGTTCTTC. Amino acids: CASSPRAAGGPRFNEQFF.

This chain connects TRBV30 to TRBJ2-5; no clear D. The CDR3 has 12 amino acids. The germline CDR1 and CDR2 sequences are GTSNPN and SVGIG (reference sequence). CDR3 in amino acids: CAANRFQETQYF. The CDR3 nucleotides read TGTGCAGCCAACAGATTCCAAGAGACCCAGTACTTC.